These T cell receptor beta chains were read from a single sample in a study of T-cell reconstitution after alpha-beta-depleted transplantation in children. TCRdb reanalysed the PCR reads using MiXCR and keeps one entry per CDR3 protein. Of just under 350,000 distinct CDR3 sequences listed, roughly 17% were seen once; the top ten hold roughly 40%. The source was PBMCs, mostly from graft donor cells, collected 360 days after TCRalphabeta/CD19-depleted stem cell transplant. The origin of the receptors is a male patient between 2 and 9 years old who had a stem cell transplant for acute lymphoblastic leukemia, so the T cells may come from the graft donor. Both conserved end residues are part of each CDR3. D genes are given only for firm matches. For some rows the clone size is stated as once, few or many, or as a class when expanded; others skip it.

CDR3 protein,CDR3 DNA,J gene,V gene,D gene,clone size
CASIGLGSGDSSEQFF,TGTGCCAGCATAGGGCTTGGGTCGGGAGACTCTTCCGAGCAGTTCTTC,TRBJ2-1,TRBV27,-,-
CASSLGGIADSLAYEQYF,TGTGCCAGCAGCTTAGGTGGCATAGCGGACTCCCTAGCCTACGAGCAGTACTTC,TRBJ2-7,TRBV11-1,-,few
CASRSVQTQYF,TGTGCCAGCCGTTCGGTACAGACCCAGTACTTC,TRBJ2-5,TRBV28,-,-
CSVEGWGQGNYGYTF,TGCAGCGTTGAAGGCTGGGGACAGGGGAACTATGGCTACACCTTC,TRBJ1-2,TRBV29-1,TRBD1,many
CASSPGTAYGYTF,TGTGCCAGCTCACCAGGGACAGCTTATGGCTACACCTTC,TRBJ1-2,TRBV12-3/TRBV12-4,TRBD1,many
CSVLPDRAYEQYF,TGCAGCGTGCTGCCCGACAGGGCCTACGAGCAGTACTTC,TRBJ2-7,TRBV29-1,TRBD1,many
CASSQDRASGNYNEQFF,TGCGCCAGCAGCCAAGATCGGGCTAGCGGGAACTACAATGAGCAGTTCTTC,TRBJ2-1,TRBV4-1,TRBD2,few
CSVETGSPSSGNTIYF,TGCAGCGTTGAAACTGGGTCCCCGAGCTCTGGAAACACCATATATTTT,TRBJ1-3,TRBV29-1,-,few
CASSISGSRSYEQYF,TGTGCCAGCAGCATTAGCGGGAGCAGATCCTACGAGCAGTACTTC,TRBJ2-7,TRBV7-2,TRBD2,-
CASSLTAGGSTDTQYF,TGTGCCAGCAGTTTAACTGCGGGAGGTAGCACAGATACGCAGTATTTT,TRBJ2-3,TRBV12-3/TRBV12-4,TRBD2,-
CASSGLGGGYNEQFF,TGTGCCAGCAGCGGCCTCGGGGGAGGCTACAATGAGCAGTTCTTC,TRBJ2-1,TRBV7-2,-,few
CASSQEGQFFHYEQYF,TGCGCCAGCAGCCAAGAAGGACAGTTTTTTCATTACGAGCAGTACTTC,TRBJ2-7,TRBV4-3,-,few
CASTLTGQAEQFF,TGTGCCAGTACTCTGACAGGGCAGGCTGAGCAGTTCTTC,TRBJ2-1,TRBV19,TRBD1,-
CASSQVLLGTTDTQYF,TGTGCCAGCAGCCAAGTCTTATTGGGGACTACAGATACGCAGTATTTT,TRBJ2-3,TRBV4-2,-,-
CSARGGVTQYF,TGCAGTGCGCGAGGGGGGGTGACCCAGTACTTC,TRBJ2-5,TRBV20-1,-,few
CASSFLGQGVNTEAFF,TGTGCCAGCAGCTTCCTAGGACAGGGAGTTAACACTGAAGCTTTCTTT,TRBJ1-1,TRBV5-5,TRBD1,many
CASSRAAGEAFF,TGCGCCAGCAGCCGGGCAGCAGGTGAAGCTTTCTTT,TRBJ1-1,TRBV4-3,-,-
CAISDTTSSTSGSF,-,TRBJ2-7,TRBV10-3,-,many
CASSQPPTVNGELFF,TGTGCCAGCAGCCAACCCCCGACTGTGAACGGGGAGCTGTTTTTT,TRBJ2-2,TRBV3-1,-,-
CASSPELFYNEQFF,TGTGCCAGCAGTCCAGAGCTATTCTACAATGAGCAGTTCTTC,TRBJ2-1,TRBV12-3/TRBV12-4,-,many
CASSPYSSSYNEQFF,TGTGCCAGCAGCCCGTACTCCAGCTCCTACAATGAGCAGTTCTTC,TRBJ2-1,TRBV7-3,-,few
CASSLVSREGPSYNEQFF,TGTGCCAGCAGCTTAGTCTCCCGGGAGGGTCCCTCCTACAATGAGCAGTTCTTC,TRBJ2-1,TRBV11-1,TRBD2,-
CASSLSVATDTQYF,TGTGCCAGCAGCTTAAGTGTAGCGACAGATACGCAGTATTTT,TRBJ2-3,TRBV7-6,-,-
CAGFPGDYNEQFF,TGTGCCGGATTTCCAGGGGATTACAATGAGCAGTTCTTC,TRBJ2-1,TRBV2,-,few